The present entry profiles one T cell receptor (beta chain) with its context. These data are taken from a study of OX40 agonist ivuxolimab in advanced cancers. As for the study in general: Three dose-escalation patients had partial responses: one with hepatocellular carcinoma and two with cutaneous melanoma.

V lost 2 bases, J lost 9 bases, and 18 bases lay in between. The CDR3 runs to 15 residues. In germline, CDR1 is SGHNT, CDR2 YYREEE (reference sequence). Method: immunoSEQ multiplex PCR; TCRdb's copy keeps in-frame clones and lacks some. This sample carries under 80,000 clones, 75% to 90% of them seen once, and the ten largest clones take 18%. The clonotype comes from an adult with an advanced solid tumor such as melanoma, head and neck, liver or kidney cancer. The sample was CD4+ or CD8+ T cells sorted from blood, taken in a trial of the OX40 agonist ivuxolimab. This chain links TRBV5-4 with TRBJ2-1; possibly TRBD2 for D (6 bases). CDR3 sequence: CASSFAGQPGVEQFF. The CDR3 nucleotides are TGTGCCAGCAGCTTTGCGGGTCAGCCGGGGGTTGAGCAGTTCTTC. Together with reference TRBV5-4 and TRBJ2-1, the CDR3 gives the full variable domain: ETGVTQSPTHLIKTRGQQVTLRCSSQSGHNTVSWYQQALGQGPQFIFQYYREEENGRGNFPPRFSGLQFPNYSSELNVNALELDDSALYLCASSFAGQPGVEQFFGPGTRLTVL.